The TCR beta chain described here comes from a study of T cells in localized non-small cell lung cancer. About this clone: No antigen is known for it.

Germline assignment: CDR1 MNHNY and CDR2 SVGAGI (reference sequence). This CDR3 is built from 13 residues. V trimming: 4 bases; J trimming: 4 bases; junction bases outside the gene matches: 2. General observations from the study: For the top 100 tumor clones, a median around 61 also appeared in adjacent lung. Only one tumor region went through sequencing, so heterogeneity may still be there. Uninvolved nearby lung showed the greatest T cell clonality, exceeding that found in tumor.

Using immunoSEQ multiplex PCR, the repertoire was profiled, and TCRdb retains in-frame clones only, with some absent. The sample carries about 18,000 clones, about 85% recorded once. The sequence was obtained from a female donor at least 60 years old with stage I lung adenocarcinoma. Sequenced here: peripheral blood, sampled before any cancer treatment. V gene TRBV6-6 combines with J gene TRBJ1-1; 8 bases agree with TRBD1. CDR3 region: CASSFTGGTEAFF. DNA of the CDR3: TGTGCCAGCAGTTTTACAGGGGGCACTGAAGCTTTCTTT.